This T cell receptor beta chain was sequenced in a study of identifying expanded T cells in peripheral blood. Here immunoSEQ multiplex PCR was the method, and the copy in TCRdb shows in-frame clones only, minus some. The sample lists under 95,000 clones, around 89% occurring once. This CDR3 contains 15 residues. CDR1 MNHEY and CDR2 SMNVEV come from the germline V gene (reference sequence). Trimming took 7 bases from V and 0 from J, leaving 13 bases between them. The chain couples TRBV27 to TRBJ2-1, with D unclear. The source material was blood. The TCR comes from a person aged 18 to 70 in good health. For the CDR3, the DNA is TGTGCCAGCAACCCGACACCCCGCTCCTACAATGAGCAGTTCTTC. Translation: CASNPTPRSYNEQFF.